This T cell receptor (beta chain) was sequenced for a study of blood T cell repertoires in COVID-19. In the authors' workflow: Reference gene primer amplification yielded estimated nucleated cell counts. TCRdb's table, derived via immunoSEQ multiplex PCR, lists solely in-frame clones and lacks some. The V and J calls and clone size come from that table; D and trimming were worked out from the DNA. The table records more than 300,000 clones, more than 70% of them present only once. The sequence was collected from a woman younger than 45 with COVID-19, enrolled during active disease. The sample was peripheral blood.

In DNA, the CDR3 is TGTGCCAGCAGTTTCACAGGGGGCAAAAACATTCAGTACTTC. This translates into CASSFTGGKNIQYF. The rearrangement links TRBV6-6 to TRBJ2-4, with TRBD1 matching over 8 bases. V gave up 4 bases and J gave up 3 bases; unmatched junction bases: 2. The CDR3 has 14 residues. Germline assignment: CDR1 MNHNY and CDR2 SVGAGI (reference sequence).